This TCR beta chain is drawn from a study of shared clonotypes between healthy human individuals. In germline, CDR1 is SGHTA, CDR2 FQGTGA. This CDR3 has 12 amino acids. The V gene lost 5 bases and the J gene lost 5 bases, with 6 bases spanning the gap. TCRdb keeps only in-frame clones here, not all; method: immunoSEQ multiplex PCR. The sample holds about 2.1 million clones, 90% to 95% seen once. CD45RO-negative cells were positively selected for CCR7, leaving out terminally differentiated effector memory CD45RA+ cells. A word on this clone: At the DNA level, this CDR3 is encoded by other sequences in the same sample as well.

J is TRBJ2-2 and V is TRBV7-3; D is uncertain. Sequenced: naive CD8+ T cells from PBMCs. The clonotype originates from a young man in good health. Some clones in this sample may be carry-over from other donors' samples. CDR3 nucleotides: TGTGCCAGCAGCCCCCAGACCGGGGAGCTGTTTTTT. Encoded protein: CASSPQTGELFF.